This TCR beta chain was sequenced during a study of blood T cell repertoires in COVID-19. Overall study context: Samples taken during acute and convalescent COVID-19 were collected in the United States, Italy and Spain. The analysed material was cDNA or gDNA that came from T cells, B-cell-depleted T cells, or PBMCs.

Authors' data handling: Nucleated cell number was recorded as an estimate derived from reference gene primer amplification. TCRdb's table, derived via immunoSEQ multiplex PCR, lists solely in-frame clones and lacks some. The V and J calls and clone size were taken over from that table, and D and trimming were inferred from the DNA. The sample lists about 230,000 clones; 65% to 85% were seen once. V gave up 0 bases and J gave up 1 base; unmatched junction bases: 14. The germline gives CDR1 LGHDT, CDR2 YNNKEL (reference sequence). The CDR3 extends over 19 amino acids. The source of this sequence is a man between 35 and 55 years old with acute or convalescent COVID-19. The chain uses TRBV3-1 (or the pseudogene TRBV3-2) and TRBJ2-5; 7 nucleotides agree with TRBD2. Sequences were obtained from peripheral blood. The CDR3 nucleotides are TGTGCCAGCAGCCAAGATCCCTGGGTGAGGTCTAGCGGCCAAGAGACCCAGTACTTC. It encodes CASSQDPWVRSSGQETQYF.